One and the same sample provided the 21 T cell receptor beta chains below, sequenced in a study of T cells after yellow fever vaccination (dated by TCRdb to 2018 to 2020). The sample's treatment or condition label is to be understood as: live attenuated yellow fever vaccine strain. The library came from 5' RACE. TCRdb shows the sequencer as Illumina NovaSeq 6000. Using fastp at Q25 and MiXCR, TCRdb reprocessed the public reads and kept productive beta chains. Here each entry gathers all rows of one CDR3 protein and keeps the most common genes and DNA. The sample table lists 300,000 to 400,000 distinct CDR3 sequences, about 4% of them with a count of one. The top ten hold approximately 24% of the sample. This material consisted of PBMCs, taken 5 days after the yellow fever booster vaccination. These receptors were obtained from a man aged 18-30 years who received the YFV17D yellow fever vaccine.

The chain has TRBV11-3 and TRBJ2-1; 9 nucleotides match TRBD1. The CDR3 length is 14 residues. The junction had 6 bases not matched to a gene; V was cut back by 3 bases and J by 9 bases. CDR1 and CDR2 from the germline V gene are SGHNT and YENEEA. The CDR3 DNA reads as TGTGCCAGCAGCTTTCGGACAGGGGTTAGTGAGCAGTTCTTC. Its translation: CASSFRTGVSEQFF.

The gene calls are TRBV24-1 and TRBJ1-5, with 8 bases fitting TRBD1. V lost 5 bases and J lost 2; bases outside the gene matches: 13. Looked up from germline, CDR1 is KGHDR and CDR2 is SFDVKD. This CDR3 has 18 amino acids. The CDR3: CATSGGSGGKVGNQPQHF. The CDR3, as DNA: TGTGCCACCAGTGGGGGGTCAGGGGGCAAAGTTGGCAATCAGCCCCAGCATTTT.

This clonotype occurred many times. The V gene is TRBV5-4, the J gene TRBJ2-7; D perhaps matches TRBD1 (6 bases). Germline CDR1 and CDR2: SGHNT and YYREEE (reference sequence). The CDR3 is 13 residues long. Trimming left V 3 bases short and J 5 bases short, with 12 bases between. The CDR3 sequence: CASSYRGFNEQYV. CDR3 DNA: TGTGCCAGCAGCTATAGGGGGTTCAACGAGCAGTACGTC.

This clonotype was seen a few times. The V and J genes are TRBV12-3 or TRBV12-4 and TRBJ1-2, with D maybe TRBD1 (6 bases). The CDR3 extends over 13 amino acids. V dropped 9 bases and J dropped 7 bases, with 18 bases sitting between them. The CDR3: CASSPGQGPGYTF. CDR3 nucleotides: TGTGCCAGTTCCCCCGGGCAGGGGCCTGGCTACACCTTC.

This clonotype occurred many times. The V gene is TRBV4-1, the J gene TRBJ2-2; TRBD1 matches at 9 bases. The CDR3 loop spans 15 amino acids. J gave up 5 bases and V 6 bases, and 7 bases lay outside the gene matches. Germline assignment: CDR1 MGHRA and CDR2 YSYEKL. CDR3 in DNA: TGCGCCAGCAGTCGAGGACAGGGGTGGACCGGGGAGCTGTTTTTT. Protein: CASSRGQGWTGELFF.

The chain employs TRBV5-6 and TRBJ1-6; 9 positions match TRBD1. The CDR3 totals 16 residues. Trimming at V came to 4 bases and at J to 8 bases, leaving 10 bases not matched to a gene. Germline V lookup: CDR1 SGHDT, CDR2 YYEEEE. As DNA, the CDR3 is TGTGCCAGCAGCGAGACCGGGACAGGGTATTATTCACCCCTCCACTTT. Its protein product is CASSETGTGYYSPLHF.

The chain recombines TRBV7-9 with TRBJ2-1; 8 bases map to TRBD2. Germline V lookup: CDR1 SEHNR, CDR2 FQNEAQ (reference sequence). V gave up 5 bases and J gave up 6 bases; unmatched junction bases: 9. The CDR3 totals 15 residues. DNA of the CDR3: TGTGCCAGCAGCCACGGGACTAGAACGCCCAATGAGCAGTTCTTC. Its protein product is CASSHGTRTPNEQFF.

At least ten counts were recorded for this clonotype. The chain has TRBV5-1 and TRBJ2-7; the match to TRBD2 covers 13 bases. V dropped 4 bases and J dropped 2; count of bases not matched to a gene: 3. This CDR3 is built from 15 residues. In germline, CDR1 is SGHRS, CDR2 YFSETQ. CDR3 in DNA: TGCGCCAGCAGCGAGACTAGCGGGGGGCCCTACGAGCAGTACTTC. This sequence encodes CASSETSGGPYEQYF.

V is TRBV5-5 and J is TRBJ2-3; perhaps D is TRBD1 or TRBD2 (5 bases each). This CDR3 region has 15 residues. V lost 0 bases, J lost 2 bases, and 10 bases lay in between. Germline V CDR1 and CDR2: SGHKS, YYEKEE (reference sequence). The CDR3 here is CASSLALGVTDTQYF. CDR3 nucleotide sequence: TGTGCCAGCAGCTTGGCCTTGGGGGTCACAGATACGCAGTATTTT.

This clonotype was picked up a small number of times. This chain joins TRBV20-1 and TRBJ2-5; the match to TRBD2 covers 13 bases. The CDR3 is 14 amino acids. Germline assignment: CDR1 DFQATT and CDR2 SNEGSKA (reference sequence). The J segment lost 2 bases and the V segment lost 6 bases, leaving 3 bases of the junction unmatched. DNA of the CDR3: TGCAGTGCAACTAGCGGGGGGGCTCAAGAGACCCAGTACTTC. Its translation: CSATSGGAQETQYF.

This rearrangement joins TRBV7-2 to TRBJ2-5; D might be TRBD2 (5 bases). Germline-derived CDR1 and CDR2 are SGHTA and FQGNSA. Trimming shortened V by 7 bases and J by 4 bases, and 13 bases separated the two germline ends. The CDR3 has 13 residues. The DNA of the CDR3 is TGTGCCAGCATGGAACTAGAGGTAGAGACCCAGTACTTC. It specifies CASMELEVETQYF.

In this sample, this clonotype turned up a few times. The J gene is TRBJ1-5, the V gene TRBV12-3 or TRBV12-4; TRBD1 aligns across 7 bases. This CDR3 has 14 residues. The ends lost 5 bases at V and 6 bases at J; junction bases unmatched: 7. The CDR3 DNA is TGTGCCAGCAGTCTCGGACAGGATATTCAGCCCCAGCATTTT. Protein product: CASSLGQDIQPQHF.

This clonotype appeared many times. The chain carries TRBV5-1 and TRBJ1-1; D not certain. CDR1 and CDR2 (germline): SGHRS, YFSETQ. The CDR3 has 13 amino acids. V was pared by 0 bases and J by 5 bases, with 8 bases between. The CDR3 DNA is TGCGCCAGCAGCTTGGACGGGGTGACTGAAGCTTTCTTT. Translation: CASSLDGVTEAFF.

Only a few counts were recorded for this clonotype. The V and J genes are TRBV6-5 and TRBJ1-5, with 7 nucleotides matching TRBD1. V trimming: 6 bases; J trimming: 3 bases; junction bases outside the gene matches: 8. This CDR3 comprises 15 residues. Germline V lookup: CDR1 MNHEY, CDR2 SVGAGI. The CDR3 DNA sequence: TGTGCCAGCAGCAGAACAGGGGAAAACAATCAGCCCCAGCATTTT. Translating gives CASSRTGENNQPQHF.

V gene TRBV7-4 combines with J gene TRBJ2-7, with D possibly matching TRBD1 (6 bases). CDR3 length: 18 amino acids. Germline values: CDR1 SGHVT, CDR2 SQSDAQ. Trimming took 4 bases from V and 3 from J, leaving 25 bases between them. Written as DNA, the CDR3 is TGTGCCAGCAGCTCGCCCCCCGCGAACAGGGCCCTAAACTACGAGCAGTACGTC. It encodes CASSSPPANRALNYEQYV.

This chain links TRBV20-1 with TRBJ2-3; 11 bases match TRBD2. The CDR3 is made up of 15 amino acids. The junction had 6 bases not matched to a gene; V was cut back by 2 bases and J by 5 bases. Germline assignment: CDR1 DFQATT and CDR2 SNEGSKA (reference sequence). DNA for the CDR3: TGCAGTGCTAGAAGGACTAGCGGGTCTTTAGATACGCAGTATTTT. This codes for CSARRTSGSLDTQYF.

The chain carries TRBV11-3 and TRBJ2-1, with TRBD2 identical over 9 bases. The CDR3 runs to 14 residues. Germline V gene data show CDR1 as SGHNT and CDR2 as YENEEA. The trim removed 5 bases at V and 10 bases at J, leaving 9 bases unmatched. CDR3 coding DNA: TGTGCCAGCAGCGCCGTAGCGGGGGCTGGGGAGCAGTTCTTC. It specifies CASSAVAGAGEQFF.

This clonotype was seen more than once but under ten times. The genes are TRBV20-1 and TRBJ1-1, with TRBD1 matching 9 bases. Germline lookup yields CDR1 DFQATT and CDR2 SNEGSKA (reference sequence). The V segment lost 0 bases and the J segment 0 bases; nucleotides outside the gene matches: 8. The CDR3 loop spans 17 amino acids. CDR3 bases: TGCAGTGCTAGAGATCCGGACAGGGGTGTTATGAACACTGAAGCTTTCTTT. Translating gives CSARDPDRGVMNTEAFF.

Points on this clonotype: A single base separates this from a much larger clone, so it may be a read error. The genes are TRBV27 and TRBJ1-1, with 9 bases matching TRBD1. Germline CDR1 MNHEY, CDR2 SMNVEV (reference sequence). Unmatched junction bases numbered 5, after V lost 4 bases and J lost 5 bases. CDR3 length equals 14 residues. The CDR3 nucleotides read TGTGCCAGCAGTTACACAGGGGGCGAGACTGAAGCTTTCTTT. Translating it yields CASSYTGGETEAFF.

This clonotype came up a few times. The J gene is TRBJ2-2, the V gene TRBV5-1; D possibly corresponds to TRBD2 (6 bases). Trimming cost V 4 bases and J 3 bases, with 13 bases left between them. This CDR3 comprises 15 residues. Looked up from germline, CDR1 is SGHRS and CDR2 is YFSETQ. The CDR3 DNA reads TGCGCCAGCAGCGCGGGACCGGGAGACACCGGGGAGCTGTTTTTT. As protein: CASSAGPGDTGELFF.

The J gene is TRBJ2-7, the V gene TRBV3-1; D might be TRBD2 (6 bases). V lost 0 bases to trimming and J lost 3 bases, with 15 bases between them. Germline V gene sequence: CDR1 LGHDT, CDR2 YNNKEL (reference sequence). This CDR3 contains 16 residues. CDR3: CASSQERPVGLYEQYF. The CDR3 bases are TGTGCCAGCAGCCAAGAGAGGCCGGTGGGACTCTACGAGCAGTACTTC.